This T cell receptor (beta chain) was sequenced in a study of blood T cell repertoires in COVID-19. Sequenced by immunoSEQ multiplex PCR; TCRdb stores in-frame clones only, minus some. The repertoire holds some 150,000 clones, under 90% seen once, with roughly 0.56% in the top ten. This TCR was sampled from a man between 60 and 70 years old with acute or convalescent COVID-19. The material sequenced was peripheral blood.

CDR3 DNA: TGTGCCAGCAGTGCCCTACCGGGACTAGGGGCAGGAGAGCAGTTCTTC. Translating gives CASSALPGLGAGEQFF. This chain uses TRBV2 with TRBJ2-1; 8 bases line up with TRBD2. V shed 4 bases and J 10 bases; nucleotides not matched to a gene: 15. This CDR3 is 16 amino acids long. Germline values: CDR1 SNHLY, CDR2 FYNNEI.